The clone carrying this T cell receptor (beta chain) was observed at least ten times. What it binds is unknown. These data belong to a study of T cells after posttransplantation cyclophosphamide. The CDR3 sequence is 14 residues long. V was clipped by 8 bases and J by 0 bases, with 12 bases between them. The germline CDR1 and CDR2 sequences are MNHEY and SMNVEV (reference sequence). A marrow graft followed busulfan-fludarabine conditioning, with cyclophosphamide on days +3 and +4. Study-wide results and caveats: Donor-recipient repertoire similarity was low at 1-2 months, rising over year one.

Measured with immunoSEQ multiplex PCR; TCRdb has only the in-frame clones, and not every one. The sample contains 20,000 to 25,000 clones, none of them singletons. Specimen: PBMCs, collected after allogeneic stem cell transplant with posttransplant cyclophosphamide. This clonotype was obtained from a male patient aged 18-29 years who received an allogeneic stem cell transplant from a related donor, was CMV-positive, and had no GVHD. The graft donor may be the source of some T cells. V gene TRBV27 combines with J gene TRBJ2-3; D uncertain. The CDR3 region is CASAFEASTDTQYF. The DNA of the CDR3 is TGTGCCAGCGCGTTTGAGGCGAGCACAGATACGCAGTATTTT.